This T cell receptor (beta chain) was retrieved from a study of blood T cell repertoires in COVID-19. Study-level information: Some COVID-19 samples were acute and others convalescent; all came from the United States, Italy and Spain. Sources were T cells, B-cell-depleted T cells, or PBMCs; the material itself was cDNA or gDNA.

In the authors' methods: Nucleated cell number was recorded as an estimate derived from reference gene primer amplification. Data came from immunoSEQ multiplex PCR; TCRdb stores just in-frame clones and leaves some out. From that table come the V and J calls and clone size; the DNA was used to work out D and trimming. The table shows fewer than 110,000 clones, with 84% occurring only once. A word on this clone: The germline gene is not matched at one end of the junction; a read error may be the cause.

The germline V gene encodes CDR1 SGHDN and CDR2 FVKESK. The CDR3 is 15 residues long. Sequenced input: peripheral blood. The chain recombines TRBV14 with TRBJ2-2; weak D call: TRBD2 (6 bases). This TCR derives from a human donor in a cohort sampled during active COVID-19. In DNA form, the CDR3 reads TGTGCCACCAGCCAAGGAATACTCGCGGGGGGGGAGCTGTTTTTT. Encoded protein: CATSQGILAGGELFF.